This T cell receptor (beta chain) was sequenced in a study of brain T cells in children with intractable seizures. Findings and caveats of the study: HCMV serostatus was not known, and viral specificity came from CDR3 similarity only.

Only cases whose brain tissue showed the highest T cell transcript signatures were sequenced. Clones were read by immunoSEQ multiplex PCR, and TCRdb kept only the in-frame ones, dropping some. The data show fewer than 80,000 clones, with approximately 94% seen just once and 0.35% to 0.4% held by the top ten. Concerning this clone: Antigen unknown.

In germline, CDR1 is SGHVS, CDR2 FNYEAQ. This CDR3 spans 11 amino acids. Between the trimmed V and J ends, which lost 6 bases and 0 bases, there was a span of 2 bases. The sample here was peripheral blood, taken at surgery. V usage is TRBV7-6 and J usage is TRBJ2-5; D remains unclear. The clonotype originates from a boy under two years old with focal cortical dysplasia and intractable seizures. The CDR3 DNA reads TGTGCCAGCAGTAACCAAGAGACCCAGTACTTC. It translates to CASSNQETQYF. The complete variable domain, with remaining parts taken from reference TRBV7-6 and TRBJ2-5, reads GAGVSQSPRYKVTKRGQDVALRCDPISGHVSLYWYRQALGQGPEFLTYFNYEAQQDKSGLPNDRFSAERPEGSISTLTIQRTEQRDSAMYRCASSNQETQYFGPGTRLLVL.